Listed here are 19 T cell receptor beta chains from one sample, sequenced in a study of radiation and T cells in renal cell carcinoma. The repertoire was sequenced with immunoSEQ multiplex PCR; TCRdb's copy has only in-frame clones and lacks some. This table has roughly 100,000 clones, 65% to 85% appearing once. The time point is: baseline pretreatment blood. Treatment given: 15 Gy SBRT to primary tumor, nephrectomy 4 weeks later. The source was blood, collected from a patient whose treatment included radiotherapy and nephrectomy. The receptors originated from a man aged 55 to 69 with renal cell carcinoma.

The chain couples TRBV4-3 to TRBJ2-1; the match to TRBD2 covers 9 bases. CDR3 length: 16 residues. Trimming cost V 0 bases and J 7 bases; bases outside gene matches: 7. The germline gives CDR1 LGHNA, CDR2 YSLEER. The CDR3 DNA reads as TGCGCCAGCAGCCAAGATAGGGTAGCGGGAGATAATGAGCAGTTCTTC. It translates to CASSQDRVAGDNEQFF.

The chain recombines TRBV7-7 with TRBJ1-4; 7 bases align to TRBD1. Looked up from germline, CDR1 is SSHAT and CDR2 is FNYEAQ (reference sequence). The CDR3 loop spans 18 amino acids. The ends lost 0 bases at V and 7 bases at J; junction bases unmatched: 14. DNA for the CDR3: TGTGCCAGCAGCTTAGCTCGGTTTGGAGGGGGCGGGGGTGAAAAACTGTTTTTT. Amino acids: CASSLARFGGGGGEKLFF.

The rearrangement joins TRBV14 to TRBJ2-7, with TRBD1 identical over 11 bases. Germline loops: CDR1 SGHDN, CDR2 FVKESK. The CDR3 runs to 17 residues. The V and J ends lost 3 bases and 3 bases, in that order; junction bases with no gene match: 10. The CDR3 DNA sequence: TGTGCCAGCAGCCACCACTCACCCGGGACAGGGGGCTACGAGCAGTACTTC. Amino acids: CASSHHSPGTGGYEQYF.

This rearrangement joins TRBV19 to TRBJ1-5; the D is unclear. Germline V lookup: CDR1 LNHDA, CDR2 SQIVND (reference sequence). The CDR3 spans 15 residues. V was pared by 2 bases and J by 1 base, with 9 bases between. The CDR3 loop is CASSIRAGSNQPQHF. The CDR3 DNA sequence: TGTGCCAGTAGTATACGGGCTGGGAGCAATCAGCCCCAGCATTTT.

This clone was observed a single time. The rearrangement links TRBV4-2 to TRBJ2-3, with no clear D. This CDR3 has 16 amino acids. The germline V gene has CDR1 LGHNA and CDR2 YNFKEQ. V was pared by 0 bases and J by 4 bases, with 14 bases between. CDR3 nucleotide sequence: TGTGCCAGCAGCCAAGATAGTCCAGATAGGGCAGATACGCAGTATTTT. Translating it yields CASSQDSPDRADTQYF.

CDR3 nucleotide sequence: TGTGCCAGCAGCTTGCATTATGGACAGGGGGCTAACTATGGCTACACCTTC. This codes for CASSLHYGQGANYGYTF. The chain is built from TRBV5-5 and TRBJ1-2; 10 positions match TRBD1. The CDR3 sequence is 17 residues long. Germline V gene sequence: CDR1 SGHKS, CDR2 YYEKEE (reference sequence). J lost 0 bases, V lost 1 base, and 6 bases had no gene match. Full variable domain (rest looked up from reference TRBV5-5 and TRBJ1-2): DAGVTQSPTHLIKTRGQQVTLRCSPISGHKSVSWYQQVLGQGPQFIFQYYEKEERGRGNFPDRFSARQFPNYSSELNVNALLLGDSALYLCASSLHYGQGANYGYTFGSGTRLTVV.

Written as DNA, the CDR3 is TGTGCCAGCAGGTCGACCGACCTTGTGGATGAGCAGTTCTTC. This gives the protein CASRSTDLVDEQFF. The V gene is TRBV7-9, the J gene TRBJ2-1, with no clear D. Deletions cut 6 bases from V and 8 bases from J, with 17 bases between. The CDR3 runs 14 residues. Germline CDR1 and CDR2: SEHNR and FQNEAQ (reference sequence).

The genes are TRBV28 and TRBJ1-4; maybe TRBD1 (6 bases). This CDR3 has 18 residues. Trimming cost V 4 bases and J 0 bases, with 18 bases left between them. From germline, CDR1 is MDHEN and CDR2 SYDVKM. The CDR3 here is CASSSTGFGPSTNEKLFF. The CDR3 DNA reads TGTGCCAGCAGTTCTACAGGGTTTGGCCCCTCAACTAATGAAAAACTGTTTTTT.

This clone has only a few counts. This rearrangement joins TRBV5-1 to TRBJ2-5; D unclear. The V end lost 4 bases, the J end lost 4 bases, and 8 bases lay between the germline ends. The CDR3 sequence is 12 residues long. Germline V gene sequence: CDR1 SGHRS, CDR2 YFSETQ. The DNA of the CDR3 is TGCGCCAGCAGCCCCCAAGCAGAGACCCAGTACTTC. It is translated as CASSPQAETQYF.

The rearrangement joins TRBV30 to TRBJ2-4; 10 bases are a match to TRBD1. This CDR3 region has 16 residues. Germline CDR1 and CDR2: GTSNPN and SVGIG (reference sequence). V lost 0 bases and J lost 6; bases outside the gene matches: 8. The CDR3 sequence is CAWSVEWDRGGNIQYF. DNA for the CDR3: TGTGCCTGGAGTGTCGAATGGGACAGGGGCGGAAACATTCAGTACTTC. The complete variable domain, with remaining parts taken from reference TRBV30 and TRBJ2-4, reads SQTIHQWPATLVQPVGSPLSLECTVEGTSNPNLYWYRQAAGRGLQLLFYSVGIGQISSEVPQNLSASRPQDRQFILSSKKLLLSDSGFYLCAWSVEWDRGGNIQYFGAGTRLSVL.

The gene calls are TRBV7-7 and TRBJ2-1; D is undetermined. The V end lost 4 bases, the J end lost 5 bases, and 12 bases lay between the germline ends. From germline, CDR1 is SSHAT and CDR2 FNYEAQ (reference sequence). There are 14 residues in the CDR3. CDR3 sequence reads: CASSSFLGDNEQFF. CDR3 bases: TGTGCCAGCAGCTCCTTCCTAGGAGACAATGAGCAGTTCTTC.

The rearrangement links TRBV5-6 to TRBJ2-2, with D hard to call. This CDR3 contains 15 residues. V was trimmed by 2 bases and J by 1 base, leaving 9 bases between them. CDR1 and CDR2 (germline): SGHDT, YYEEEE. In DNA, the CDR3 is TGTGCCAGCAGCTTCGCACAAGTGAACACCGGGGAGCTGTTTTTT. This encodes CASSFAQVNTGELFF.

The V gene is TRBV2, the J gene TRBJ2-4; no definite D call. Between the trimmed V and J ends, which lost 8 bases and 0 bases, there was a span of 17 bases. The CDR3 is 16 amino acids. Germline V CDR1 and CDR2: SNHLY, FYNNEI. The DNA of the CDR3 is TGTGCCAGCGGCGCCAACCGTAATCTAGCCAAAAACATTCAGTACTTC. Its translation: CASGANRNLAKNIQYF.

This chain connects TRBV5-1 to TRBJ2-3, with 9 bases that match TRBD2. Per the germline V gene, CDR1 is SGHRS and CDR2 is YFSETQ. This CDR3 region has 16 residues. V shed 2 bases, J shed 3 bases, and the junction held 7 bases outside the gene matches. CDR3 protein: CASSFGAGGTTDTQYF. In nucleotides, the CDR3 is TGCGCCAGCAGCTTTGGCGCGGGGGGGACGACAGATACGCAGTATTTT.

This clone was seen a handful of times. This chain links TRBV2 with TRBJ1-5; the D is unclear. Germline-derived CDR1 and CDR2 are SNHLY and FYNNEI. The CDR3 has 15 amino acids. Trimming stripped 8 bases from V and 4 bases from J, with 18 bases between. The CDR3 sequence is CASGPGQAENQPQHF. CDR3 sequence (DNA): TGTGCCAGCGGTCCTGGGCAGGCGGAAAATCAGCCCCAGCATTTT.

The chain uses TRBV9 and TRBJ2-6; D is undetermined. V was cut by 6 bases and J by 1 base, with 8 bases left in between. Germline CDR1 and CDR2: SGDLS and YYNGEE. The CDR3 loop spans 14 amino acids. CDR3 in amino acids: CASNLGSGANVLTF. Written as DNA, the CDR3 is TGTGCCAGCAACCTGGGGTCTGGGGCCAACGTCCTGACTTTC.

J is TRBJ2-1 and V is TRBV18; D is perhaps TRBD2 (6 bases). V was trimmed by 4 bases and J by 3 bases, leaving 13 bases between them. This CDR3 comprises 15 residues. CDR1 and CDR2 (germline): KGHSH, LQKENI. CDR3 bases: TGTGCCAGCTCACGGCGGGGCCAACTCTACAATGAGCAGTTCTTC. This encodes CASSRRGQLYNEQFF.

V gene TRBV15 combines with J gene TRBJ1-4; D not certain. The CDR3 length is 17 residues. The V and J ends lost 0 bases and 0 bases respectively, with 11 bases between them. Germline V gene sequence: CDR1 LNHNV, CDR2 YYDKDF (reference sequence). The CDR3 loop is CATSRDPNPTTNEKLFF. CDR3 nucleotide sequence: TGTGCCACCAGCAGAGACCCCAACCCGACAACTAATGAAAAACTGTTTTTT.

The CDR3: CASSGGTSGSSYEQYF. The CDR3 DNA sequence: TGCGCCAGCAGCGGGGGGACTAGCGGGAGCTCCTACGAGCAGTACTTC. The gene calls are TRBV5-1 and TRBJ2-7; 14 bases are shared with TRBD2. The V gene end was trimmed by 4 bases and the J gene end by 0 bases; junction bases not matched to a gene: 3. The CDR3 is 16 amino acids. Germline V CDR1 and CDR2: SGHRS, YFSETQ. The complete variable domain, with remaining parts taken from reference TRBV5-1 and TRBJ2-7, reads KAGVTQTPRYLIKTRGQQVTLSCSPISGHRSVSWYQQTPGQGLQFLFEYFSETQRNKGNFPGRFSGRQFSNSRSEMNVSTLELGDSALYLCASSGGTSGSSYEQYFGPGTRLTVT.